The entry below gives a single TCR beta chain sequence along with its context. What it recognizes is unknown. This may arise from a read error, as a much more abundant clone is one base away. This specimen comes from a study of T cell repertoires in cytomegalovirus infection. Turning to the study itself: Public TCR beta signatures were indicative of both CMV infection and a matching HLA type.

TCRdb ran MiXCR on the reads and lists one entry per CDR3 protein. The sample includes about 140,000 distinct CDR3 sequences, 5.5% to 8% seen only once; the top ten take more than 15%. Germline loops: CDR1 MDHEN, CDR2 SYDVKM. The CDR3 spans 18 residues. The ends lost 1 base at V and 5 bases at J; junction bases unmatched: 9. Study-wide points: The study found HLA-C-restricted CMV-specific TCR beta clonotypes dominating the ex vivo response. CMV carriers having the relevant HLA were flagged by cumulative public TCR beta family frequency.

The TCR originated in a human donor in good health (CMV status not recorded). Some clones in this sample may be carry-over from other donors' samples. V and J are TRBV28 and TRBJ2-5; 14 bases are shared with TRBD2. Sequencing used PBMCs. As DNA, the CDR3 is TGTGCCAGCAGTTTATTGTGTCGACTAGCGGGGGGGCCTGAGACCCAGTACTTC. Its protein is CASSLLCRLAGGPETQYF.